One sample yielded the 10 T cell receptor beta chains listed below, sequenced in a study of T cell responses to AZD1222 COVID-19 vaccine. TCRdb's table, derived via immunoSEQ multiplex PCR, lists solely in-frame clones and lacks some. The table has about 200,000 clones, around 90% seen once. This sample comprised peripheral blood, obtained on day 0 of AZD1222 vaccination. The receptors stem from an adult in good health.

The rearrangement uses TRBV24-1 and TRBJ2-1; D remains ambiguous. CDR3 length equals 11 residues. V was shortened by 9 bases and J by 6 bases, with 8 bases between the two germline ends. The germline gives CDR1 KGHDR, CDR2 SFDVKD. This CDR3 is CATRQSNEQFF. The DNA for the CDR3 is TGTGCCACCCGCCAAAGCAATGAGCAGTTCTTC.

V gene TRBV30 combines with J gene TRBJ1-1; 9 nucleotides align to TRBD1. J gave up 8 bases and V 0 bases, and 10 bases lay outside the gene matches. From germline, CDR1 is GTSNPN and CDR2 SVGIG (reference sequence). This CDR3 region has 15 residues. The CDR3 reads CAWSVPLGTGSEAFF. The CDR3 bases are TGTGCCTGGAGTGTACCTTTAGGGACAGGGTCAGAAGCTTTCTTT.

This rearrangement joins TRBV30 to TRBJ1-5; 9 bases line up with TRBD1. The trim removed 5 bases at V and 6 bases at J, leaving 2 bases unmatched. The CDR3 length is 12 residues. Looked up from germline, CDR1 is GTSNPN and CDR2 is SVGIG (reference sequence). The CDR3 reads CAWATGGQPQHF. The CDR3 nucleotides are TGTGCCTGGGCGACAGGGGGTCAGCCCCAGCATTTT. Full variable domain (remainder filled in from reference TRBV30 and TRBJ1-5): SQTIHQWPATLVQPVGSPLSLECTVEGTSNPNLYWYRQAAGRGLQLLFYSVGIGQISSEVPQNLSASRPQDRQFILSSKKLLLSDSGFYLCAWATGGQPQHFGDGTRLSIL.

This chain joins TRBV1 and TRBJ2-2; the table's D call, TRBD2, has no DNA check behind it. TRBV1 is annotated as a pseudogene. The CDR3 is made up of 18 amino acids. The CDR3 spells CTSSHGTSGGISPGELFF. In DNA, the CDR3 is TGCACCAGCAGCCACGGGACTAGCGGGGGGATATCTCCCGGGGAGCTGTTTTTT.

This clone was observed a single time. The chain recombines TRBV9 with TRBJ1-1, with a weak D call TRBD1 (5 bases). The CDR3 loop spans 14 amino acids. CDR1 and CDR2 (germline): SGDLS, YYNGEE. Trimming shortened V by 4 bases and J by 5 bases, and 15 bases separated the two germline ends. The CDR3 sequence is CASSPRDWGTEAFF. As DNA, the CDR3 is TGTGCCAGCAGCCCCCGGGACTGGGGGACTGAAGCTTTCTTT.

This clone was seen a few times. Other DNA sequences from this sample encode an identical CDR3 as well. The chain combines TRBV19 with TRBJ1-6; 10 bases fit TRBD1. The CDR3 loop spans 15 amino acids. The ends lost 6 bases at V and 6 bases at J; junction bases unmatched: 5. Germline V gene sequence: CDR1 LNHDA, CDR2 SQIVND (reference sequence). The CDR3 here is CASRLDRGVNSPLHF. The CDR3 bases are TGTGCCAGTAGACTGGACAGGGGGGTTAATTCACCCCTCCACTTT.

The V gene is TRBV5-1, the J gene TRBJ1-1; D perhaps matches TRBD1 (5 bases). This CDR3 contains 13 residues. Germline CDR1 and CDR2: SGHRS and YFSETQ. Deletions cut 1 base from V and 6 bases from J, with 10 bases between. The CDR3 bases are TGCGCCAGCAGCTTGAATAGGGGAGCTGAAGCTTTCTTT. Protein sequence: CASSLNRGAEAFF.

The chain carries TRBV4-1 and TRBJ2-5; 12 nucleotides match TRBD2. The V segment lost 3 bases and the J segment 2 bases; nucleotides outside the gene matches: 7. The CDR3 loop spans 17 amino acids. Germline CDR1 and CDR2: MGHRA and YSYEKL. The CDR3 DNA reads as TGCGCCAGCAGCCATGGTCGACTAGCGGGGGATCAAGAGACCCAGTACTTC. Amino acid sequence: CASSHGRLAGDQETQYF.

The chain joins TRBV5-6 to TRBJ2-7; D gene uncertain. The V gene's germline CDR1 is SGHDT and CDR2 YYEEEE. V shed 4 bases and J shed 7 bases, with 15 bases lying between them. CDR3 length: 13 amino acids. CDR3 region: CASSADLLREQYF. The CDR3 region has the DNA TGTGCCAGCAGCGCGGACCTCTTACGGGAGCAGTACTTC.

J is TRBJ1-2 and V is TRBV10-2; 8 nucleotides line up with TRBD1. Losses at the gene ends were 7 bases for V and 0 bases for J; bases not matched to a gene: 4. The CDR3 contains 14 residues. Germline CDR1 reads WSHSY; CDR2 reads SAAADI. The CDR3 here is CASMDRDANYGYTF. CDR3 sequence (DNA): TGCGCCAGCATGGACAGGGACGCTAACTATGGCTACACCTTC.